This TCR beta chain was observed in a study of cytomegalovirus exposure and HLA in healthy donors. Study context: Ancestry clustering placed more than 80% of several hundred genotyped donors in the Caucasian-associated cluster.

Worth noting for this clone: Its matching antigen is unknown.

General study results and limits: Earlier analysis yielded a pattern in which most TCR beta V segments were productive about 90% or about 30% of the time. In a later analysis, across HLA loci, associated TCR counts were highest for DRB1, lowest for HLA-C.

In germline, CDR1 is MGHRA, CDR2 YSYEKL. The V end lost 2 bases, the J end lost 3 bases, and 13 bases lay between the germline ends. CDR3 length: 15 amino acids. A multiplex PCR was run with 60 Vbeta primers and 13 Jbeta primers. Sequencing was performed with immunoSEQ multiplex PCR; in TCRdb, only in-frame clones are kept and a portion is missing. In the table there are more than 75,000 clones, around 89% of which are singletons. Unrecorded immune exposure was likely among donors, who were nominally healthy when sampled. Source material: PBMCs. The chain has TRBV4-1 and TRBJ1-1, with D possibly being TRBD1 (6 bases). The TCR originated in a man between 18 and 35 years old in good health and CMV-seronegative. The CDR3 DNA reads TGCGCCAGCAGCCAACCAAAAACAGGGTACACTGAAGCTTTCTTT. This sequence encodes CASSQPKTGYTEAFF.